Listed below are T cell receptor beta chains from one sample, sequenced in a study of early T cells in non-severe SARS-CoV-2 infection. TCRdb fed the 5' RACE reads into MiXCR, producing one record per CDR3 protein. The sample shows nearly 60,000 distinct CDR3 sequences, about 12% of them seen only once. The material sequenced was whole blood. These receptors were obtained from an adult who was a healthcare worker with PCR-confirmed SARS-CoV-2 infection or an uninfected control (not recorded which). Both conserved end residues are part of each CDR3. A D gene is named only where the DNA matches it firmly. Part of the rows lack a size; the others show once, few, many or a class for expanded clones.

>TRBV21-1|TRBJ2-3|many|-
CASSKVLRGPVTDTQYF
TGTGCCAGCAGCAAAGTGCTAAGGGGGCCAGTCACAGATACGCAGTATTTT
>TRBV12-3/TRBV12-4|TRBJ1-5|many|-
CASSPGTRYQPQHF
TGTGCCAGCAGCCCCGGGACAAGGTATCAGCCCCAGCATTTT
>TRBV18|TRBJ1-1|-|-
CASSRVRDTEAFF
TGTGCCAGCTCACGGGTGCGAGACACTGAAGCTTTCTTT
>TRBV5-1|TRBJ2-2|-|TRBD1
CASSSSSLQARQGNLAGELFF
TGCGCCAGCAGCTCCAGCAGCTTGCAGGCTCGACAGGGTAATTTGGCCGGGGAGCTGTTTTTT
>TRBV7-2|TRBJ2-7|many|-
CASSLAPDIYEQYF
TGTGCCAGCAGCTTAGCCCCCGACATCTACGAGCAGTACTTC
>TRBV19|TRBJ1-4|many|-
CASSLRVRAEKLFF
TGTGCCAGTAGTCTCCGAGTCCGGGCTGAAAAACTGTTTTTT
>TRBV11-2|TRBJ2-7|-|-
CASTLSGDEQYF
TGTGCCAGCACCCTCTCAGGGGACGAGCAGTACTTC
>TRBV11-2|TRBJ1-2|few|-
CASSLSGTKAGYTF
TGTGCCAGCAGCTTATCCGGGACTAAAGCCGGCTACACCTTC
>TRBV7-3|TRBJ1-1|-|-
CASRVAVNTEAFF
TGTGCCAGCAGGGTGGCAGTGAACACTGAAGCTTTCTTT
>TRBV29-1|TRBJ2-5|-|-
CSVGGLALFQETQYF
TGCAGCGTTGGTGGCCTAGCGCTTTTCCAAGAGACCCAGTACTTC
>TRBV5-1|TRBJ2-7|few|-
CASSLNGFGQGAYEQYF
TGCGCCAGCAGCTTGAATGGTTTTGGGCAGGGTGCCTACGAGCAGTACTTC
>TRBV20-1|TRBJ2-7|many|-
CSAVRGSSYNEQYF
TGCAGTGCTGTTCGGGGTTCGTCTTATAACGAGCAGTACTTC
>TRBV29-1|TRBJ1-2|few|-
CSVTDGYGYTF
TGCAGCGTAACCGACGGCTATGGCTACACCTTC
>TRBV4-1|TRBJ2-7|-|-
CASSQESEQYF
TGCGCCAGCAGCCAAGAATCCGAGCAGTACTTC
>TRBV6-1|TRBJ1-1|many|-
CASSDKRKNTEAFF
TGTGCCAGCAGTGATAAGAGGAAGAACACTGAAGCTTTCTTT
>TRBV6-2/TRBV6-3|TRBJ1-5|many|-
CASSLRTAPGGQHF
TGTGCCAGCAGTCTTCGGACGGCCCCCGGAGGCCAGCATTTT
>TRBV20-1|TRBJ1-1|many|-
CSASRGPEAFF
TGCAGTGCTAGTAGGGGCCCTGAAGCTTTCTTT